Presented here are 4 T cell receptor beta chains from one specimen sequenced in a study of radiation and T cells in renal cell carcinoma. The time point: blood 2 weeks post-SBRT. Treatment of the sample: 15 Gy SBRT to primary tumor, nephrectomy 4 weeks later. Repertoires were generated with immunoSEQ multiplex PCR, while TCRdb's copy carries only in-frame clones and drops some. The table shows approximately 49,000 clones, with 75% to 85% occurring only once. Sequencing used blood, obtained from a patient whose treatment included radiotherapy and nephrectomy. These receptors were obtained from a woman in her 70s with renal cell carcinoma.

The chain recombines TRBV18 with TRBJ2-1; D tentatively fits TRBD1 or TRBD2 (6 bases each). The CDR3 runs 15 residues. V lost 5 bases to trimming and J lost 9 bases, with 20 bases between them. The germline V gene has CDR1 KGHSH and CDR2 LQKENI. CDR3 nucleotides: TGTGCCAGCTCAACTTCCCGGGGGCAGGGCGGTGAGCAGTTCTTC. The encoded protein is CASSTSRGQGGEQFF.

A single count supports this clone. V usage is TRBV5-4 and J usage is TRBJ2-2; TRBD1 aligns across 8 bases. Unmatched junction bases numbered 10, after V lost 6 bases and J lost 6 bases. Germline V gives CDR1 SGHNT, CDR2 YYREEE (reference sequence). This CDR3 is 15 amino acids long. Here the CDR3 DNA reads TGTGCCAGCACACCGGGACAGGCTGTTTCCGGGGAGCTGTTTTTT. It specifies CASTPGQAVSGELFF.

The gene calls are TRBV20-1 and TRBJ2-7; D is possibly TRBD2 (5 bases). In germline, CDR1 is DFQATT, CDR2 SNEGSKA (reference sequence). The CDR3 length is 11 residues. CDR3 amino acids: CSPTSNYEQYF. For the CDR3, the DNA is TGCAGCCCAACTAGTAATTACGAGCAGTACTTC.

This clone showed up just a few times. The chain is built from TRBV2 and TRBJ2-5; the match to TRBD2 covers 10 bases. After removal of 1 base from V and 4 bases from J, the junction contained 3 bases not matched to a gene. Germline V gene sequence: CDR1 SNHLY, CDR2 FYNNEI. CDR3 length equals 15 residues. The CDR3 DNA reads TGTGCCAGCAGTGAAGGAGCGGGGGGGCCAGAGACCCAGTACTTC. Amino acid sequence: CASSEGAGGPETQYF.